The clone carrying this T cell receptor (beta chain) was picked up one time. No antigen is known for it. Researchers ran the PCR with 60 Vbeta and 13 Jbeta primers. Sequenced by immunoSEQ multiplex PCR; TCRdb stores in-frame clones only, minus some. This sample carries 100,000 to 150,000 clones, 70% to 80% of them seen once, and the ten largest clones take around 1.8%. The data were obtained in a study of cytomegalovirus exposure and HLA in healthy donors. Study-wide points: In vitro confirmation showed three CMV-associated chains to be CMV antigen specific.

The V and J ends lost 5 bases and 3 bases, in that order; junction bases with no gene match: 6. The CDR3 consists of 14 residues. Looked up from germline, CDR1 is MNHEY and CDR2 is SMNVEV (reference sequence). The sequencing sample was made of PBMCs. The receptor's source is a man aged 50-60 years in good health and CMV-seronegative. The chain employs TRBV27 and TRBJ2-7, with TRBD1 identical over 8 bases. CDR3 protein: CASSITGTGYEQYF. For the CDR3, the DNA is TGTGCCAGCAGTATAACCGGGACAGGCTACGAGCAGTACTTC.